This TCR beta chain was found in a study of cytomegalovirus exposure and HLA in healthy donors. General study results and limits: Several of the most significant clusters were apparently associated with common viral pathogens in a later analysis. The majority of CMV-associated TCR beta chains were reported as apparently HLA-restricted in a later analysis.

Points on this clone: Its antigen is unknown.

Primers included in the PCR were 60 Vbeta and 13 Jbeta primers. Libraries were prepared by immunoSEQ multiplex PCR; TCRdb keeps only in-frame clonotypes and omits some of them. This table holds approximately 150,000 clones, roughly 68% found once. Healthy donors of bone marrow made up the group. Trimming shortened V by 5 bases and J by 1 base, and 11 bases separated the two germline ends. CDR3 length: 14 amino acids. In germline, CDR1 is ENHRY, CDR2 SYGVKD. Sequencing was done on a sample of PBMCs. This clonotype was obtained from a man in his thirties or forties in good health and CMV-seropositive. J is TRBJ1-2 and V is TRBV10-3; weak D call: TRBD1 (6 bases). DNA of the CDR3: TGTGCCATCAGTCGGACAGACCTTAACTATGGCTACACCTTC. Translated: CAISRTDLNYGYTF.